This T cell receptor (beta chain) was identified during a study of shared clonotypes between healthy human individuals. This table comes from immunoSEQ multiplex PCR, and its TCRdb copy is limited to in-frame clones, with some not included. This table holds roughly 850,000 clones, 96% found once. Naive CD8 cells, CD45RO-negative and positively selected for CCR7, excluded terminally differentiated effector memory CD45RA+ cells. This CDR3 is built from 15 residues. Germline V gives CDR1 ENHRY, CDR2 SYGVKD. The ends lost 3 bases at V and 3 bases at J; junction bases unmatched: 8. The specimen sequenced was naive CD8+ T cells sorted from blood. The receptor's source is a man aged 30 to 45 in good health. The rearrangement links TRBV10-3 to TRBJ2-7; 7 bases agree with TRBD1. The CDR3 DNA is TGTGCCATCAGTGACCGTACAGGGGACAACTACGAGCAGTACTTC. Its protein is CAISDRTGDNYEQYF.